The 9 T cell receptor beta chains below come from one sample, sequenced in a study of blood T cell repertoires in COVID-19. Generated by immunoSEQ multiplex PCR, the TCRdb table keeps only in-frame clones and is missing some. Counted here are over 60,000 clones, roughly 89% occurring once; the ten biggest clones make up about 9.1%. Specimen: peripheral blood. The receptors stem from a man older than 75 with acute or convalescent COVID-19.

This clone was detected once. CDR3: CAISENYSGNNQPQHF. The CDR3 region has the DNA TGTGCCATCAGTGAGAATTATTCAGGTAACAATCAGCCCCAGCATTTT. This sequence joins TRBV10-3 and TRBJ1-5, with D unclear. This CDR3 spans 16 amino acids. Germline CDR1 ENHRY, CDR2 SYGVKD. V was pared by 2 bases and J by 3 bases, with 14 bases between.

This clone was detected only once. The CDR3 DNA reads TGTGCCAGCAGTGAAGCTCAGGGGATCAGGGAGACCCAGTACTTC. Translated, it gives CASSEAQGIRETQYF. This chain joins TRBV6-1 and TRBJ2-5; tentative D call: TRBD1 (6 bases). The CDR3 extends over 15 amino acids. The germline V gene has CDR1 MNHNS and CDR2 SASEGT. The V gene lost 0 bases and the J gene lost 5 bases, with 13 bases spanning the gap.

The chain combines TRBV6-5 with TRBJ2-1; 8 bases align to TRBD1. After removal of 6 bases from V and 7 bases from J, the junction contained 5 bases not matched to a gene. This CDR3 is 13 amino acids long. In germline, CDR1 is MNHEY, CDR2 SVGAGI. For the CDR3, the DNA is TGTGCCAGCAGGCCGGGACAGGAAAATGAGCAGTTCTTC. It is translated as CASRPGQENEQFF.

The CDR3 sequence is CASSPLGHPNTEAFF. CDR3 coding DNA: TGCGCCAGCAGCCCTCTGGGGCATCCGAACACTGAAGCTTTCTTT. This chain uses TRBV5-1 with TRBJ1-1, with D tentatively TRBD1 (5 bases). Germline V gene lookup returns CDR1 SGHRS and CDR2 YFSETQ. The CDR3 has 15 residues. Trimming left V 4 bases short and J 1 base short, with 14 bases between.

The genes are TRBV7-6 and TRBJ2-1; TRBD1 is a possible D gene (6 bases). Per the germline V gene, CDR1 is SGHVS and CDR2 is FNYEAQ. The CDR3 is made up of 15 amino acids. V lost 2 bases and J 6 bases, leaving 14 bases between the germline ends. CDR3 DNA sequence: TGTGCCAGCAGCTTAACAACAGGGATAGGCAATGAGCAGTTCTTC. It yields the protein CASSLTTGIGNEQFF.

This clone was seen a single time. The chain is built from TRBV2 and TRBJ1-2; no clear D gene. The CDR3 has 12 residues. The V gene lost 5 bases and the J gene lost 8 bases, with 12 bases spanning the gap. In germline, CDR1 is SNHLY, CDR2 FYNNEI. The CDR3 reads CASSYGERGYTF. The CDR3 nucleotides read TGTGCCAGCAGTTACGGTGAGAGGGGCTACACCTTC.

V gene TRBV29-1 combines with J gene TRBJ1-1, with a tentative D call TRBD1 (5 bases). V gave up 5 bases and J gave up 1 base, with 5 bases separating them. Germline V gives CDR1 SQVTM, CDR2 ANQGSEA. CDR3 length: 11 amino acids. CDR3 in amino acids: CSVQGNTEAFF. DNA for the CDR3: TGCAGCGTTCAGGGGAACACTGAAGCTTTCTTT.

J is TRBJ2-2 and V is TRBV5-4, with 9 bases aligning to TRBD1. The V and J ends lost 3 bases and 5 bases, in that order; junction bases with no gene match: 2. The CDR3 loop spans 14 amino acids. In germline, CDR1 is SGHNT, CDR2 YYREEE (reference sequence). Here the CDR3 reads CASSWDRATGELFF. In DNA form, the CDR3 reads TGTGCCAGCAGCTGGGACAGGGCAACCGGGGAGCTGTTTTTT.

V is TRBV7-3 and J is TRBJ2-2; the D is unclear. From germline, CDR1 is SGHTA and CDR2 FQGTGA. The germline V and J ends were trimmed by 2 bases and 7 bases, with 11 bases remaining between them. CDR3 length equals 14 residues. CDR3 in DNA: TGTGCCAGCAGCTTATTTTTTGCCGGCGGGGAGCTGTTTTTT. Amino acid sequence: CASSLFFAGGELFF.